Following are 5 T cell receptor beta chains from one sample sequenced in a study of T cell responses to AZD1222 COVID-19 vaccine. Sequenced by immunoSEQ multiplex PCR; TCRdb stores in-frame clones only, minus some. The table records some 150,000 clones, roughly nine tenths of them present only once. Sequencing was performed on peripheral blood, taken on day 0 of AZD1222 vaccination. These receptors all stem from an adult in good health.

This chain uses TRBV29-1 with TRBJ2-7; D may be TRBD1 (5 bases). CDR3 length: 15 amino acids. Germline CDR1 SQVTM, CDR2 ANQGSEA. V lost 4 bases, J lost 0 bases, and 16 bases lay in between. The CDR3 DNA reads as TGCAGCGTTGTGGGGCAGATCGACTCCTCCTACGAGCAGTACTTC. Its translation is CSVVGQIDSSYEQYF.

This clone was observed once. The rearrangement links TRBV4-1 to TRBJ2-2, with TRBD2 matching over 8 bases. Germline V gene data show CDR1 as MGHRA and CDR2 as YSYEKL. After removal of 0 bases from V and 6 bases from J, the junction contained 12 bases not matched to a gene. The CDR3 sequence is 18 residues long. CDR3 loop: CASSQEGWGTSDPGELFF. Here the CDR3 DNA reads TGCGCCAGCAGCCAAGAAGGGTGGGGGACTAGTGATCCCGGGGAGCTGTTTTTT.

This chain joins TRBV19 and TRBJ2-5; 10 bases are a match to TRBD2. V trimming: 4 bases; J trimming: 0 bases; junction bases outside the gene matches: 8. This CDR3 is built from 17 residues. Germline V gene data show CDR1 as LNHDA and CDR2 as SQIVND (reference sequence). The CDR3 nucleotides read TGTGCCAGTAGTACTTCTAGCGGGGGCCTATACCAAGAGACCCAGTACTTC. Protein: CASSTSSGGLYQETQYF.

V and J are TRBV21-1 and TRBJ2-2; TRBD2 is taken as the D call from the table, unchecked against the DNA. TRBV21-1 is flagged as a pseudogene. This CDR3 region has 11 residues. CDR3 in DNA: TGTGCCAGCGATTCTAGCGGGGAGCTGTTTTTT. It yields the protein CASDSSGELFF.

The chain employs TRBV19 and TRBJ2-2; D perhaps matches TRBD1 (5 bases). The CDR3 spans 15 residues. Trimming took off 5 bases at V and 0 bases at J, with 10 bases between the two ends. Germline CDR1 is LNHDA and CDR2 is SQIVND (reference sequence). The CDR3 bases are TGTGCCAGTAGTCCAGCGACAGCGAACACCGGGGAGCTGTTTTTT. It encodes CASSPATANTGELFF.